The clone carrying this T cell receptor (beta chain) showed up just once. These data are taken from a study of blood T cell repertoires in COVID-19. Study information: The United States, Italy and Spain provided the acute and convalescent COVID-19 samples. Nucleic acid was either cDNA or gDNA, and it came from T cells, B-cell-depleted T cells, or PBMCs.

Only in-frame clones appear in the TCRdb table, and some are missing; sequencing was by immunoSEQ multiplex PCR. The sample has 100,000 to 150,000 clones; around nine tenths are singletons. Trimming took 3 bases from V and 6 from J, leaving 6 bases between them. Germline values: CDR1 LNHDA, CDR2 SQIVND (reference sequence). There are 12 residues in the CDR3. The V gene is TRBV19, the J gene TRBJ2-4; D gene unclear. Sequencing was done on a sample of peripheral blood. The receptor was isolated from a woman aged 80 or over with acute or convalescent COVID-19. The CDR3: CASSIAGNIQYF. The CDR3 DNA sequence: TGTGCCAGTAGTATCGCAGGAAACATTCAGTACTTC.